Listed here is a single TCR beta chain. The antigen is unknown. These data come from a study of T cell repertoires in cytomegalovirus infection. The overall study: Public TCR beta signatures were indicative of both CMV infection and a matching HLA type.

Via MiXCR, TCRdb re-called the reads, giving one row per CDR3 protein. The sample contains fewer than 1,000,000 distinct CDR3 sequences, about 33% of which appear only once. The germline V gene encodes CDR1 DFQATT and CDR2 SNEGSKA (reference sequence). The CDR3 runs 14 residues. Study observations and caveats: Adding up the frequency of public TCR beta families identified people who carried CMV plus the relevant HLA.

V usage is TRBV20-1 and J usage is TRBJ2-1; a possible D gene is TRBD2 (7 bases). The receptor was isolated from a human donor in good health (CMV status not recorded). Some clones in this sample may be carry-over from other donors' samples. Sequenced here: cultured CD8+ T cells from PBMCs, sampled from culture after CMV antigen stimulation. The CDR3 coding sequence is TGCAGCTCCCGCGCGGGGGCCTCCTACAATGAGCAGTTCTTC. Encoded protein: CSSRAGASYNEQFF.